This T cell receptor (beta chain) was identified in a study of beta chain features in type 1 diabetes. Study-level results: Healthy donors had naive, central memory and Treg TCRB repertoires that appeared less similar than those seen among patients. Shortening of TCRB CDR3s, moderate but significant, appeared in all four CD4+ subsets of Type 1 diabetes patients. At VDJ recombination sites, type 1 diabetes patients had fewer insertions and more deleted nucleotides.

The CDR3 is 13 amino acids. Germline V gene sequence: CDR1 SGDLS, CDR2 YYNGEE. Trimming removed 1 base from V and 2 bases from J, with 6 bases in between. Note on this clone: Its antigen is not known.

Of the isolated RNA, all was reverse transcribed, and so the sequenced material was expressed TCRB transcripts. A few million reads were obtained on average from naive, central memory and regulatory T cell samples. TCRdb's table, derived via immunoSEQ multiplex PCR, lists solely in-frame clones and lacks some. The sample shows under 800,000 clones, 15% to 18% of them seen only once. The chain joins TRBV9 to TRBJ1-1; D is uncertain. This TCR came from a man younger than 30 in good health. Specimen: naive CD4+ T cells from blood. CDR3 amino acids: CASSVKDNTEAFF. CDR3 coding DNA: TGTGCCAGCAGCGTAAAGGATAACACTGAAGCTTTCTTT.